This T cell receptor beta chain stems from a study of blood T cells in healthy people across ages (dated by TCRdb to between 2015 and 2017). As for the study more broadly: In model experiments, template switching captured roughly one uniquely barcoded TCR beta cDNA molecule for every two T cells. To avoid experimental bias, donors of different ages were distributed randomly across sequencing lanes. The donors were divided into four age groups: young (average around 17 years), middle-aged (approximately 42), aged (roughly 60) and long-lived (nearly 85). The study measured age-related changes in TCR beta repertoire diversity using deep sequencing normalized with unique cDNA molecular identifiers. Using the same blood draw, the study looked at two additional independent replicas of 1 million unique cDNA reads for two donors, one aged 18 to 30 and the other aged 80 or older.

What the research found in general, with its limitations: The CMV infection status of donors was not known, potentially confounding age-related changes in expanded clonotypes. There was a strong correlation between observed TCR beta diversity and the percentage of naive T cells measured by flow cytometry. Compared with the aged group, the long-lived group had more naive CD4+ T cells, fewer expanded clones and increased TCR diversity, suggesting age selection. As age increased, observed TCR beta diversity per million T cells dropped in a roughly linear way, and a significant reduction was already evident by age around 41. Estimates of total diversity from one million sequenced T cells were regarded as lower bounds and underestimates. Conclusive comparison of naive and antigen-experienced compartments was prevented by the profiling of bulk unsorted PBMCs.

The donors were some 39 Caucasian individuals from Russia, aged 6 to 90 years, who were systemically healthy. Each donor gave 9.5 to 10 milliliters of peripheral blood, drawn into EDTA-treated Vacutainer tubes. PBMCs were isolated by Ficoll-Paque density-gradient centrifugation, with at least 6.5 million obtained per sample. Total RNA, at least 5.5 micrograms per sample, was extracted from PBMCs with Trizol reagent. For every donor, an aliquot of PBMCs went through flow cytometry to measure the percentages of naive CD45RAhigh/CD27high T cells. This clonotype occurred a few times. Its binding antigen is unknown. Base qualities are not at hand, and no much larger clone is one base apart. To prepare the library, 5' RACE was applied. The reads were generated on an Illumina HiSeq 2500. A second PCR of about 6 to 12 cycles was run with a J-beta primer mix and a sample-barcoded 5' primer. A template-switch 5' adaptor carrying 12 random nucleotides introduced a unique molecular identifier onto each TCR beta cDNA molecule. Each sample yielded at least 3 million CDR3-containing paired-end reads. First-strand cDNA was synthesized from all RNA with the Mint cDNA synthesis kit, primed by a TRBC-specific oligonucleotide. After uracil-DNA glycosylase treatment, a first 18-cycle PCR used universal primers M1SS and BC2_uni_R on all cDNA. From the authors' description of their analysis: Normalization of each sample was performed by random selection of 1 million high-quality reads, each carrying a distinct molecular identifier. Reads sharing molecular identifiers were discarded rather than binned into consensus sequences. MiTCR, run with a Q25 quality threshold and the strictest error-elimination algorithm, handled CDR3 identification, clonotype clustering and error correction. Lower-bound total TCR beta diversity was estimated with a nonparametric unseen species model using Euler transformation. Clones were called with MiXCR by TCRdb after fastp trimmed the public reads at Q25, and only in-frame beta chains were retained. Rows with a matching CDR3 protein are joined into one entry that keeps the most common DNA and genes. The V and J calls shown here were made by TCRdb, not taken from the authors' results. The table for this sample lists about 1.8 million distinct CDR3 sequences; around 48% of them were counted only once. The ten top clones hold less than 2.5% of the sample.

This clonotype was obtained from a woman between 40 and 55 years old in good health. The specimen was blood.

The nucleotide sequence reads as follows: TGTGCCACCAGCAGTGGTGGTAATGAAAAACTGTTTTTT. It encodes CATSSGGNEKLFF. This receptor chain uses TRBV15 and TRBJ1-4; no D gene is confidently identified. The V and J ends are trimmed by 3 bases and 4 bases, leaving 6 bases between them. The germline V gene (reference sequence) supplies CDR1 LNHNV and CDR2 YYDKDF. The CDR3 sequence holds 13 residues, the cysteine and phenylalanine included. Only the CDR3 region is kept as DNA, spanning 39 bases read in frame from base 1.